This T cell receptor (beta chain) is drawn from a study of T cell responses to AZD1222 COVID-19 vaccine. Study observations and caveats: Along spike, vaccine-associated CD4 TCRs were found throughout, with dominance at 160-218 and 743-854. Females outnumbered males among donors, who were mostly white British; clonal diversity was possibly underestimated.

Data came from immunoSEQ multiplex PCR; TCRdb stores just in-frame clones and leaves some out. The profile shows 50,000 to 75,000 clones, over 70% of them singletons. Note on this clone: What it recognizes is unknown.

The CDR3 is made up of 15 amino acids. Germline V gene data show CDR1 as SGHTA and CDR2 as FQGNSA. V was clipped by 3 bases and J by 1 base, with 12 bases between them. This TCR came from an adult in good health. The material sequenced was peripheral blood, taken on day 0 of AZD1222 vaccination. The V call is TRBV7-2, the J call TRBJ2-5; the D gene is possibly TRBD1 (6 bases). The CDR3 sequence: CASSFLQGFQETQYF. CDR3 sequence (DNA): TGTGCCAGCAGCTTCCTACAGGGATTCCAAGAGACCCAGTACTTC.